One and the same sample provided the 17 T cell receptor beta chains below, sequenced in a study of T cell responses to AZD1222 COVID-19 vaccine listed by TCRdb under 2021. The library was prepared using the immunoSEQ multiplex PCR assay. The immuneACCESS repertoire file appears here via TCRdb, limited to in-frame rearrangements. These files lack a portion of the clones; in checked studies, under half of the deficit traces to unresolved V genes, and the cause of the others is not known. Counted in this sample were 100,000 to 150,000 clones; 85% to 95% of them appeared once. The ten largest clonotypes hold over 1.5% of the sample. Read against the paper, the sample's time point label means: baseline before first vaccination. This specimen consisted of peripheral blood, obtained on day 0 of AZD1222 vaccination. The receptors shown here come from an adult in good health.

CDR3 amino acids: CASSLGALNTEAFF. CDR3 DNA sequence: TGCGCCAGCAGCTTGGGGGCCCTGAACACTGAAGCTTTCTTT. The chain combines TRBV5-1 with TRBJ1-1; D call uncertain. Germline CDR1 and CDR2: SGHRS and YFSETQ. CDR3 length: 14 amino acids. Trimming shortened V by 0 bases and J by 0 bases, and 6 bases separated the two germline ends.

The chain uses TRBV9 and TRBJ1-5, with D perhaps TRBD1 (5 bases). Deletions cut 3 bases from V and 2 bases from J, with 12 bases between. The CDR3 sequence is 15 residues long. Germline CDR1 reads SGDLS; CDR2 reads YYNGEE. The CDR3 protein is CASSALKGGNQPQHF. CDR3 nucleotide sequence: TGTGCCAGCAGCGCCTTGAAAGGGGGCAATCAGCCCCAGCATTTT.

The V and J genes are TRBV5-1 and TRBJ2-5; the match to TRBD1 covers 7 bases. From germline, CDR1 is SGHRS and CDR2 YFSETQ. The CDR3 extends over 14 amino acids. Germline trimming cut 0 bases from V and 5 bases from J; bases unmatched to any gene: 4. The CDR3 region has the DNA TGCGCCAGCAGCTTGGGAGGGGGCTACGAGACCCAGTACTTC. Residues: CASSLGGGYETQYF. The whole variable domain, remainder taken from reference TRBV5-1 and TRBJ2-5, is KAGVTQTPRYLIKTRGQQVTLSCSPISGHRSVSWYQQTPGQGLQFLFEYFSETQRNKGNFPGRFSGRQFSNSRSEMNVSTLELGDSALYLCASSLGGGYETQYFGPGTRLLVL.

The chain recombines TRBV5-1 with TRBJ1-5; tentative D call: TRBD1 (6 bases). Germline CDR1 and CDR2: SGHRS and YFSETQ. V was shortened by 3 bases and J by 5 bases, with 12 bases between the two germline ends. The CDR3 has 14 residues. The CDR3 spells CASSSGEGDQPQHF. CDR3 nucleotide sequence: TGCGCCAGCAGCTCGGGGGAGGGGGATCAGCCCCAGCATTTT.

The chain links TRBV29-1 to TRBJ1-2; a possible D gene is TRBD1 (5 bases). Looked up from germline, CDR1 is SQVTM and CDR2 is ANQGSEA. The CDR3 is made up of 16 amino acids. V dropped 5 bases and J dropped 4 bases, with 23 bases sitting between them. CDR3 nucleotides: TGCAGCGTTCTTCCCCGGGAGGGACGGCACCCCTATGGCTACACCTTC. Protein sequence: CSVLPREGRHPYGYTF.

J is TRBJ2-7 and V is TRBV6-6; the D is unclear. Trimming left V 8 bases short and J 3 bases short, with 11 bases between. CDR1 and CDR2 (germline): MNHNY, SVGAGI (reference sequence). CDR3 length equals 12 residues. In DNA, the CDR3 is TGTGCCAGCCGGGCGGCCAGCTACGAGCAGTACGTC. Its translation: CASRAASYEQYV.

V is TRBV25-1 and J is TRBJ1-1; D uncertain. Trimming cost V 7 bases and J 6 bases, with 15 bases left between them. This CDR3 has 13 amino acids. Germline CDR1 is MGHDK and CDR2 is SYGVNS. The CDR3 DNA sequence: TGTGCCAGCATTAACCCTCATATCCCTGAAGCTTTCTTT. This gives the protein CASINPHIPEAFF. Complete variable domain (other parts from reference TRBV25-1 and TRBJ1-1): EADIYQTPRYLVIGTGKKITLECSQTMGHDKMYWYQQDPGMELHLIHYSYGVNSTEKGDLSSESTVSRIRTEHFPLTLESARPSHTSQYLCASINPHIPEAFFGQGTRLTVV.

The V call is TRBV3-1 (or the pseudogene TRBV3-2), the J call TRBJ1-1; D is perhaps TRBD1 (6 bases). Trimming left V 4 bases short and J 3 bases short, with 18 bases between. CDR3 length equals 16 residues. Germline CDR1 and CDR2: LGHDT and YNNKEL (reference sequence). In DNA, the CDR3 is TGTGCCAGCAGCCGAGGACAGTTTGCGTTCCACACTGAAGCTTTCTTT. This codes for CASSRGQFAFHTEAFF.

V usage is TRBV3-1 (or the pseudogene TRBV3-2) and J usage is TRBJ1-3; D possibly corresponds to TRBD1 (5 bases). V lost 4 bases to trimming and J lost 0 bases, with 16 bases between them. This CDR3 spans 17 amino acids. Germline CDR1 is LGHDT and CDR2 is YNNKEL (reference sequence). The CDR3 sequence: CASSLSPGTGSGNTIYF. As DNA, the CDR3 is TGTGCCAGCAGCCTTTCACCCGGGACCGGCTCTGGAAACACCATATATTTT.

The gene calls are TRBV6-2 or TRBV6-3 and TRBJ1-1; D is perhaps TRBD1 (5 bases). V was clipped by 6 bases and J by 1 base, with 15 bases between them. The CDR3 totals 15 residues. The germline gives CDR1 MNHEY, CDR2 SVGEGT. CDR3 in amino acids: CASSRGRGENTEAFF. In nucleotides, the CDR3 is TGTGCCAGCAGCCGAGGACGAGGGGAGAACACTGAAGCTTTCTTT.

J is TRBJ1-1 and V is TRBV7-3; tentative D call: TRBD1 (5 bases). Trimming took off 2 bases at V and 1 base at J, with 11 bases between the two ends. The CDR3 contains 15 residues. Germline CDR1 and CDR2: SGHTA and FQGTGA. CDR3 in amino acids: CASSLEGNPNTEAFF. CDR3 sequence (DNA): TGTGCCAGCAGCTTAGAGGGGAACCCGAACACTGAAGCTTTCTTT.

The chain has TRBV2 and TRBJ1-2; tentatively, D is TRBD1 (6 bases). The CDR3 spans 14 residues. Trimming stripped 4 bases from V and 6 bases from J, with 15 bases between. In germline, CDR1 is SNHLY, CDR2 FYNNEI. The CDR3 bases are TGTGCCAGCAGTGCGGACAGCCCTGGGGATGGCTACACCTTC. Residues: CASSADSPGDGYTF.

This chain uses TRBV19 with TRBJ2-1; 11 bases fit TRBD2. The germline gives CDR1 LNHDA, CDR2 SQIVND (reference sequence). Trimming took 6 bases from V and 2 from J; bases not matched to a gene: 3. CDR3 size: 15 residues. The CDR3 DNA follows: TGTGCCAGTAGCCTGGGACTAGCGGCCTACAATGAGCAGTTCTTC. This codes for CASSLGLAAYNEQFF.

The rearrangement uses TRBV5-8 and TRBJ1-2, with 7 nucleotides matching TRBD1. The CDR3 covers 17 residues. CDR1 is SGHTS, CDR2 YDEGEE, per germline. The ends lost 3 bases at V and 2 bases at J; junction bases unmatched: 13. The CDR3 sequence is CASSSGDSADSNYGYTF. CDR3 in DNA: TGTGCCAGCAGCTCGGGGGACAGCGCCGATTCGAACTATGGCTACACCTTC.

The J gene is TRBJ1-5, the V gene TRBV18, with no clear D. This CDR3 contains 19 residues. CDR1 is KGHSH, CDR2 LQKENI, per germline. Trimming took 2 bases from V and 0 from J, leaving 20 bases between them. The CDR3 DNA follows: TGTGCCAGCTCACCAAACCATGTGGCAGGACTAAATAGCAATCAGCCCCAGCATTTT. Protein sequence: CASSPNHVAGLNSNQPQHF. Combining the CDR3 with reference TRBV18 and TRBJ1-5 gives the whole variable domain NAGVMQNPRHLVRRRGQEARLRCSPMKGHSHVYWYRQLPEEGLKFMVYLQKENIIDESGMPKERFSAEFPKEGPSILRIQQVVRGDSAAYFCASSPNHVAGLNSNQPQHFGDGTRLSIL.

The V gene is TRBV5-1, the J gene TRBJ2-5; D unclear. The CDR3 runs to 15 residues. CDR1 and CDR2 from the germline V gene are SGHRS and YFSETQ. Trimming stripped 4 bases from V and 2 bases from J, with 15 bases between. This CDR3 reads CASSAFSEAQETQYF. The CDR3 DNA follows: TGCGCCAGCAGCGCCTTCTCAGAGGCTCAAGAGACCCAGTACTTC.

In its sample, this clone was seen once. The rearrangement joins TRBV30 to TRBJ1-1; D uncertain. This CDR3 has 14 residues. CDR1 and CDR2 from the germline V gene are GTSNPN and SVGIG (reference sequence). The V end lost 0 bases, the J end lost 4 bases, and 12 bases lay between the germline ends. The CDR3 region is CAWSVLTAGTEAFF. Here the CDR3 DNA reads TGTGCCTGGAGTGTACTAACAGCAGGCACTGAAGCTTTCTTT.